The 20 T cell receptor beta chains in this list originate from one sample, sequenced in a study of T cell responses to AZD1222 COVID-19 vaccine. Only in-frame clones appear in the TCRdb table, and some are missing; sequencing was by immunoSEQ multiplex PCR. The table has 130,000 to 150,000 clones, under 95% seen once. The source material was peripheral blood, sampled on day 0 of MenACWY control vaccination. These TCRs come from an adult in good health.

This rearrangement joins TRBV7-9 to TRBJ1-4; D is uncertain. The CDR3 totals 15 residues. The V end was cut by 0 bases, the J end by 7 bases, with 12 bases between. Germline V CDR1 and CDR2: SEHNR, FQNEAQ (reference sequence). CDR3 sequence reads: CASSLAPSRVEKLFF. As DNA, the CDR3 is TGTGCCAGCAGCTTAGCCCCCTCGAGAGTTGAAAAACTGTTTTTT.

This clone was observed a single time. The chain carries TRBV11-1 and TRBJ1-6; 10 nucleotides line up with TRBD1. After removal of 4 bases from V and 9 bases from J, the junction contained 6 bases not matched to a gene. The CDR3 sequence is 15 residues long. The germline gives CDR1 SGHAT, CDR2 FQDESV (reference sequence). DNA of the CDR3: TGTGCCAGCAGCTACCGGACAGGGGGAAGTTCACCCCTCCACTTT. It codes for CASSYRTGGSSPLHF. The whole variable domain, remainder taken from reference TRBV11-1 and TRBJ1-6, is EAEVAQSPRYKITEKSQAVAFWCDPISGHATLYWYRQILGQGPELLVQFQDESVVDDSQLPKDRFSAERLKGVDSTLKIQPAELGDSAMYLCASSYRTGGSSPLHFGNGTRLTVT.

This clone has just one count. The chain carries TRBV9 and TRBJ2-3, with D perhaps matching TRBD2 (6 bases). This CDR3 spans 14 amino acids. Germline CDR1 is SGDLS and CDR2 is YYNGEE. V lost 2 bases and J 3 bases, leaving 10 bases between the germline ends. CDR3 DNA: TGTGCCAGCAGCGTCCAGGGAGGAACAGATACGCAGTATTTT. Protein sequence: CASSVQGGTDTQYF.

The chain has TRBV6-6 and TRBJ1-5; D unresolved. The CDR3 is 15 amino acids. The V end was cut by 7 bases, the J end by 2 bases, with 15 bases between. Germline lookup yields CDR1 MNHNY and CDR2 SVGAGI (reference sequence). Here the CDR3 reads CASTQWQFGNQPQHF. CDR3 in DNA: TGTGCCAGCACTCAGTGGCAGTTCGGCAATCAGCCCCAGCATTTT.

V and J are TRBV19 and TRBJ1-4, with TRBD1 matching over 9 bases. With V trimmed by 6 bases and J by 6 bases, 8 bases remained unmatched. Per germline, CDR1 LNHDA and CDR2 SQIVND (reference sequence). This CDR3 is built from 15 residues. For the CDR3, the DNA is TGTGCCAGTAGATGGGGGACAGGGAGAGATGAAAAACTGTTTTTT. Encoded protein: CASRWGTGRDEKLFF.

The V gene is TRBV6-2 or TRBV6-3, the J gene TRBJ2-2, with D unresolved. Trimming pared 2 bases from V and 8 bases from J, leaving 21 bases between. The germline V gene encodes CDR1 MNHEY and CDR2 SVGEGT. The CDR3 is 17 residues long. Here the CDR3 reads CASSYVSVLASRGELFF. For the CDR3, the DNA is TGTGCCAGCAGTTACGTCTCGGTCCTGGCTTCTAGGGGGGAGCTGTTTTTT.

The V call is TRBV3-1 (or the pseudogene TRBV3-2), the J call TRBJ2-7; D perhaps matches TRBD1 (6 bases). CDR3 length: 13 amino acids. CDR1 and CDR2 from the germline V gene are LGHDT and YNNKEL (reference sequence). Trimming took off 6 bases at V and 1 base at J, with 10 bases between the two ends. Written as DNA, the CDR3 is TGTGCCAGCAGAAATCAGGGGTCCTACGAGCAGTACTTC. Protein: CASRNQGSYEQYF.

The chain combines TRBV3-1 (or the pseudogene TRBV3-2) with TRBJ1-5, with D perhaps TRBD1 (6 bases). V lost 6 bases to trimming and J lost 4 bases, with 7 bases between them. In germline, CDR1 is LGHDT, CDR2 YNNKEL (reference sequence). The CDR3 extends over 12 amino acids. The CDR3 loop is CASRTGNQPQHF. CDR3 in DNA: TGTGCCAGCAGGACAGGAAATCAGCCCCAGCATTTT.

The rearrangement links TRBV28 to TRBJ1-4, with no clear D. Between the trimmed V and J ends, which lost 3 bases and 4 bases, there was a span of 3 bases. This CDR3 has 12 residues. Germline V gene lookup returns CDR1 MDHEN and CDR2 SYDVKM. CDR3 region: CASSLDNEKLFF. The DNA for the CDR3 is TGTGCCAGCAGTTTGGATAATGAAAAACTGTTTTTT.

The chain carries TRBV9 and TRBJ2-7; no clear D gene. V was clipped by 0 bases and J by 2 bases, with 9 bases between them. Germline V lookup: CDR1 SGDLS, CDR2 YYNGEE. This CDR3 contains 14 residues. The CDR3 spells CASSVGEGTYEQYF. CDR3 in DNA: TGTGCCAGCAGCGTAGGAGAAGGGACCTACGAGCAGTACTTC.

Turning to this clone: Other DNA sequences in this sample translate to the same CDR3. CDR3 sequence: CASSPRGQGYEQYF. The CDR3 coding sequence is TGTGCCAGCTCACCCCGGGGACAGGGATACGAGCAGTACTTC. V usage is TRBV18 and J usage is TRBJ2-7; TRBD1 agrees at 9 bases. Germline V gene lookup returns CDR1 KGHSH and CDR2 LQKENI. With V trimmed by 3 bases and J by 4 bases, 4 bases remained unmatched. CDR3 length: 14 residues.

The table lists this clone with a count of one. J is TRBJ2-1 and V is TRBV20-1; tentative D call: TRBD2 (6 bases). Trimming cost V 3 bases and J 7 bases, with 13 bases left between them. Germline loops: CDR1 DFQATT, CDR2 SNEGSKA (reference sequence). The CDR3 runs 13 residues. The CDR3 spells CSASSVGGNEQFF. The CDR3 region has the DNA TGCAGTGCTAGTTCCGTGGGGGGAAATGAGCAGTTCTTC.

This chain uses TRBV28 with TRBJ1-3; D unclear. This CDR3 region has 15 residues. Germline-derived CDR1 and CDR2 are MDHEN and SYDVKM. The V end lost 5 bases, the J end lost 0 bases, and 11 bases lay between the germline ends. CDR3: CASSQDRSSGNTIYF. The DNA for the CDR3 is TGTGCCAGCAGTCAGGACCGAAGCTCTGGAAACACCATATATTTT.

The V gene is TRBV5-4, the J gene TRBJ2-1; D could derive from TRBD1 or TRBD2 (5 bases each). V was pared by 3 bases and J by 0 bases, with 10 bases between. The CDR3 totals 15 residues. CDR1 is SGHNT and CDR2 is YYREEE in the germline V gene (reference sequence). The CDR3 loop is CASSSGRGSYNEQFF. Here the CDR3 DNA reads TGTGCCAGCAGCTCGGGACGGGGCTCCTACAATGAGCAGTTCTTC.

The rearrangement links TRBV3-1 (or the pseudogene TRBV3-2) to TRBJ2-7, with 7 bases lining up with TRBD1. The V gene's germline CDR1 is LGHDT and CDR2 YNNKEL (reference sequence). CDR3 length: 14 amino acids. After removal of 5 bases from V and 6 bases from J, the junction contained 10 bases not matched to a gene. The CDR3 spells CASSFHAGGSEQYF. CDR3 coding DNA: TGTGCCAGCAGCTTCCACGCAGGGGGAAGCGAGCAGTACTTC.

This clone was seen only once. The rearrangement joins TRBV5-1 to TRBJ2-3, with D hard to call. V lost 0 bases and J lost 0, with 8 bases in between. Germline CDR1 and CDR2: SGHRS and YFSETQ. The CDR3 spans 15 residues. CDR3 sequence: CASSLAVGSTDTQYF. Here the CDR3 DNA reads TGCGCCAGCAGCTTGGCCGTGGGGAGCACAGATACGCAGTATTTT.

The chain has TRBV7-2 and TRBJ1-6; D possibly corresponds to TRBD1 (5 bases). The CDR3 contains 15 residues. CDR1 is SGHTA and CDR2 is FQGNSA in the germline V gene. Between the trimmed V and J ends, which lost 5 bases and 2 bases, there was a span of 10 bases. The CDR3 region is CASSIPGAYNSPLHF. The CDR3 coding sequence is TGTGCCAGCAGCATCCCGGGGGCCTATAATTCACCCCTCCACTTT.

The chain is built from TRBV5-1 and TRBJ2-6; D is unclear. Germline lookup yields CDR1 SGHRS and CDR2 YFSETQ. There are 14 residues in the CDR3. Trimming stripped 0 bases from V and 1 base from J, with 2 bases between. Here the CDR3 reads CASSLGSGANVLTF. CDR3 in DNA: TGCGCCAGCAGCTTGGGGTCTGGGGCCAACGTCCTGACTTTC. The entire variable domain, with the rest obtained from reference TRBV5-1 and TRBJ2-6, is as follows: KAGVTQTPRYLIKTRGQQVTLSCSPISGHRSVSWYQQTPGQGLQFLFEYFSETQRNKGNFPGRFSGRQFSNSRSEMNVSTLELGDSALYLCASSLGSGANVLTFGAGSRLTVL.

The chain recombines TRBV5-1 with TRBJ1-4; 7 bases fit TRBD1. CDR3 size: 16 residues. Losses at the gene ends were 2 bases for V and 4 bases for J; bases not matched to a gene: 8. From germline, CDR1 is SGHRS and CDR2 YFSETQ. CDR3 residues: CASSFGGQAFNEKLFF. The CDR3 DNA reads TGCGCCAGCAGCTTCGGCGGACAGGCATTTAATGAAAAACTGTTTTTT.

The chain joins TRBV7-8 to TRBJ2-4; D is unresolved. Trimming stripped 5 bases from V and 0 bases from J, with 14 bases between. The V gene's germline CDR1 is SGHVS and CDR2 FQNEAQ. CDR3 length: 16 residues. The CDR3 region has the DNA TGTGCCAGCAGCCCCCCCGGATTGAAAGCCAAAAACATTCAGTACTTC. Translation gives CASSPPGLKAKNIQYF.